The 11 T cell receptor beta chains below all came from one sample that was sequenced in a study of T cell clonality in common variable immunodeficiency. General study points: Reportedly, TCR beta sequences from common variable immunodeficiency showed fewer deletions and N-nucleotide insertions.

Produced via immunoSEQ multiplex PCR; TCRdb's table is partial and in-frame only. Recorded here are 32,000 or so clones, none singletons. No antigen has been assigned to these receptors. Sample: peripheral blood mononuclear cells. All receptors derive from a human donor with common variable immunodeficiency.

Many counts were recorded for this clone. The CDR3 reads CASSPWTGGQDTQYF. CDR3 bases read: TGCGCCAGCAGCCCTTGGACAGGGGGACAAGATACG. This rearrangement joins TRBV4-1 to TRBJ2-3; 10 nucleotides match TRBD1. Coverage ceases 3 residues before the CDR3 finishes, and the germline J gene fills in the end. Trimming removed 4 bases from V and 5 bases from J; junction bases left unmatched: 6. The CDR3 runs to 15 residues. Germline V gives CDR1 MGHRA, CDR2 YSYEKL.

This clone was found many times. The sequenced fragment ends 3 residues before the CDR3 boundary, so the rest is inferred from the germline J gene. This sample also contains other DNA sequences that code for the same CDR3. The rearrangement uses TRBV29-1 and TRBJ1-2, with 9 bases aligning to TRBD1. The CDR3 is 14 residues long. The ends lost 4 bases at V and 5 bases at J; junction bases unmatched: 8. From germline, CDR1 is SQVTM and CDR2 ANQGSEA. The CDR3 spells CSVVLQGAGYGYTF. Incomplete CDR3 DNA: TGCAGCGTTGTCTTACAGGGGGCTGGGTATGGC.

The sample holds a few counts of this clone. The observed sequence ends 3 residues before the CDR3 terminus, with the missing tail filled in from the germline J gene. The chain links TRBV2 to TRBJ1-2; D might be TRBD1 (5 bases). This CDR3 comprises 19 residues. The V end lost 1 base, the J end lost 3 bases, and 24 bases lay between the germline ends. In germline, CDR1 is SNHLY, CDR2 FYNNEI. Incomplete CDR3 DNA: TGTGCCAGCAGTGAAGACCTAACCGGGACTTCATTCCGTCACTATGGC. Protein product: CASSEDLTGTSFRHYG. The whole CDR3 protein is CASSEDLTGTSFRHYGYTF.

This clone was picked up many times. The CDR3 end is not reached by the read, which stops 3 residues before it; the germline J gene fills it in. The chain recombines TRBV14 with TRBJ2-1; a weak D match, TRBD2 (7 bases). Germline lookup yields CDR1 SGHDN and CDR2 FVKESK. Trimming left V 0 bases short and J 0 bases short, with 12 bases between. The CDR3 spans 17 residues. The CDR3 DNA, read in part, is TGTGCCAGCAGCCAAGATCGGGGGGCCCCCTCCTACAATGAG. Translated: CASSQDRGAPSYNE. The whole CDR3 protein is CASSQDRGAPSYNEQFF.

As concerns this clone: The DNA ends 3 residues before the CDR3 does, and the rest of the CDR3 is filled in from the germline J gene. The chain combines TRBV7-2 with TRBJ1-5; TRBD1 aligns across 7 bases. The CDR3 contains 15 residues. The J segment lost 3 bases and the V segment lost 3 bases, leaving 5 bases of the junction unmatched. Germline V gives CDR1 SGHTA, CDR2 FQGNSA. The CDR3 loop reads CASSFQTGTNQPQHF. The covered CDR3 bases are TGTGCCAGCAGCTTCCAGACAGGGACCAATCAGCCC.

On this clone: The read ends 3 residues early relative to the CDR3; the germline J gene fills the gap. The J gene is TRBJ2-7, the V gene TRBV5-1, with D possibly being TRBD1 (6 bases). V was clipped by 0 bases and J by 3 bases, with 13 bases between them. The CDR3 length is 15 residues. From germline, CDR1 is SGHRS and CDR2 YFSETQ. CDR3 DNA, as far as it was read: TGCGCCAGCAGCTTGGTTAGAGGGGGATACTACGAG. Protein sequence: CASSLVRGGYYE. Given in full, the CDR3 is CASSLVRGGYYEQYF.

This clone was counted a few times. The read ends 3 residues shy of where the CDR3 ends; the end is completed using the germline J gene. This chain links TRBV6-1 with TRBJ1-6, with D possibly TRBD1 on 6 matching bases. The CDR3 is 16 amino acids. Germline CDR1 MNHNS, CDR2 SASEGT. Trimming left V 4 bases short and J 6 bases short, with 16 bases between. The part of the CDR3 DNA that was read is TGTGCCAGCAGTGTCCGGGTGGGGGCGGCTAATTCACCC. It encodes CASSVRVGAANSP. The CDR3 as a whole reads CASSVRVGAANSPLHF.

Points on this clone: The CDR3 end is not reached by the read, which stops 3 residues before it; the germline J gene fills it in. The V gene is TRBV19, the J gene TRBJ1-5; no clear D. Germline CDR1 LNHDA, CDR2 SQIVND (reference sequence). This CDR3 is built from 12 residues. The V and J ends lost 5 bases and 7 bases respectively, with 9 bases between them. The CDR3 spells CASSSAFQPQHF. Incomplete CDR3 DNA: TGTGCCAGTAGTTCCGCGTTCCAGCCC.

As to this clone: The read is 3 residues too short to cover the CDR3 end, so that end is filled in from the germline J gene. J is TRBJ2-3 and V is TRBV6-1; D unclear. The CDR3 totals 13 residues. From germline, CDR1 is MNHNS and CDR2 SASEGT. V dropped 3 bases and J dropped 5 bases, with 9 bases sitting between them. CDR3 amino acids: CASSEPPGDTQYF. The sequenced CDR3 bases are TGTGCCAGCAGTGAGCCCCCGGGAGATACG.

Worth noting for this clone: The CDR3 is cut off 3 residues early in the read; its end comes from the germline J gene. The chain is built from TRBV2 and TRBJ2-7; a possible D gene is TRBD1 (6 bases). V lost 5 bases to trimming and J lost 0 bases, with 17 bases between them. CDR3 size: 16 residues. Germline V gene sequence: CDR1 SNHLY, CDR2 FYNNEI. The CDR3 here is CASSYPRDIGSYEQYF. CDR3 DNA (partial): TGTGCCAGCAGTTATCCCCGGGACATCGGCTCCTACGAG.

A word on this clone: The read finishes 3 residues shy of the CDR3 end, and the germline J gene is used to complete it. The genes are TRBV2 and TRBJ1-5, with 9 bases that match TRBD1. The CDR3 consists of 15 residues. V dropped 4 bases and J dropped 7; count of bases not matched to a gene: 8. CDR1 and CDR2 (germline): SNHLY, FYNNEI. CDR3 protein: CASSADRGTEQPQHF. CDR3 DNA, as far as it was read: TGTGCCAGCAGTGCGGACAGGGGAACGGAACAGCCC.